This paragraph reports one T cell receptor beta chain. Its antigen is currently unknown. The sample belongs to a study of T cell repertoires in aging, cancer and after chemotherapy. Looking at the study overall: About 8.8 million TCR reads were in the whole dataset.

Broader study findings: Untreated cancer patients had significantly lower blood TCR diversity than age-matched healthy donors.

Trimming removed 1 base at V and 8 bases at J, with 12 bases between. Germline V gene lookup returns CDR1 SGHRS and CDR2 YFSETQ. The CDR3 is 13 residues long. TCR beta rearrangements were amplified from peripheral blood genomic DNA. Multiplex touch-down PCR with TRB-A/B primers amplified rearranged V-D-J TRB sequences. TCRdb reprocessed the multiplex PCR reads with MiXCR, giving one entry per CDR3 protein. The data contain under 3,000 distinct CDR3 sequences, roughly 26% of them seen just once; the ten biggest clones take up less than 5.5%. Sequenced sample: blood. This clonotype originated in a human donor in good health. The V and J genes are TRBV5-1 and TRBJ1-2; D is uncertain. The CDR3, as DNA: TGCGCCAGCAGCTTGATTCCGCCGGAGGGCTACACCTTC. Its protein product is CASSLIPPEGYTF.